This passage covers 29 T cell receptor beta chains from one sample sequenced in a study of blood T cells in healthy people across ages. For the second PCR, which ran for roughly 6 to 12 cycles, a sample-barcoded 5' primer and a J-beta primer mix were used. TCRdb re-analysed the 5' RACE reads in MiXCR, keeping a single row per CDR3 protein. The table records 800,000 or so distinct CDR3 sequences, roughly 25% of them present only once. Separately, the same data were catalogued under a study of T cells of mothers and their children.

Material: blood. The receptor set was obtained from a boy aged 10-17 years in good health.

This clonotype has more than one count but fewer than ten. The CDR3 DNA sequence: TGTGCCAGCAGTACCGGGGGGCATTCGAGAGGCTACACCTTC. Its protein product is CASSTGGHSRGYTF. The chain recombines TRBV27 with TRBJ1-2, with D maybe TRBD1 (6 bases). The CDR3 has 14 residues. CDR1 is MNHEY and CDR2 is SMNVEV in the germline V gene (reference sequence). The ends were cut back, 5 bases at V and 8 bases at J, with 18 bases in the middle.

In DNA, the CDR3 is TGTGCCAGCTCTTTGGGGGGGGCGCAGGACTATGGCTACACCTTC. It specifies CASSLGGAQDYGYTF. The chain joins TRBV27 to TRBJ1-2; a weak D match, TRBD1 (6 bases). The germline gives CDR1 MNHEY, CDR2 SMNVEV (reference sequence). The length of the CDR3 is 15 residues. The V end was cut by 8 bases, the J end by 3 bases, with 19 bases between.

With respect to this clonotype: One end of the junction is discordant with germline, which a read error may explain. The chain has TRBV14 and TRBJ2-1; possible D gene TRBD1, 5 bases. Germline V gene lookup returns CDR1 SGHDN and CDR2 FVKESK. This CDR3 has 14 residues. This chain's CDR3 is CASSQDLYWGEQIF. The CDR3, as DNA: TGTGCCAGCAGCCAAGATCTCTACTGGGGCGAGCAGATCTTC.

As regards this clonotype: This may come from a read error, since a much larger clone is one base off. This chain uses TRBV12-3 or TRBV12-4 with TRBJ1-4; possibly TRBD1 for D (5 bases). The CDR3 sequence is 14 residues long. DNA for the CDR3: TGTGCCAGCAGGACAGCCCCAACTAATGAAAAACTGCTTTTT. Residues: CASRTAPTNEKLLF.

This clonotype was counted a few times. The CDR3 here is CASSYWVGSYEQYF. The CDR3, as DNA: TGTGCCAGCAGCTACTGGGTGGGGAGTTACGAGCAGTACTTC. This rearrangement joins TRBV7-2 to TRBJ2-7, with D possibly TRBD2 on 5 matching bases. The germline gives CDR1 SGHTA, CDR2 FQGNSA. Trimming removed 4 bases from V and 4 bases from J, with 14 bases in between. The CDR3 is 14 residues long.

The J gene is TRBJ1-2, the V gene TRBV5-1; tentatively, D is TRBD1 (5 bases). V was clipped by 3 bases and J by 6 bases, with 12 bases between them. Germline V gene lookup returns CDR1 SGHRS and CDR2 YFSETQ. The CDR3 totals 13 residues. The CDR3 spells CASSWGTSDGYTF. The CDR3 DNA reads as TGCGCCAGCAGCTGGGGGACCTCTGATGGCTACACCTTC.

This clonotype has a handful of counts. V gene TRBV6-6 combines with J gene TRBJ2-3; 10 bases are a match to TRBD2. Looked up from germline, CDR1 is MNHNY and CDR2 is SVGAGI (reference sequence). The CDR3 sequence is 14 residues long. V was pared by 6 bases and J by 2 bases, with 2 bases of the junction left unmatched. The CDR3 protein is CASRLAGNTDTQYF. The DNA for the CDR3 is TGTGCCAGCAGACTAGCGGGGAACACAGATACGCAGTATTTT.

This clonotype has only a few counts. V usage is TRBV3-1 and J usage is TRBJ2-7; D uncertain. CDR3 length equals 16 residues. Germline CDR1 reads LGHDT; CDR2 reads YNNKEL (reference sequence). V shed 2 bases and J shed 2 bases, with 16 bases lying between them. Here the CDR3 reads CASSQFLSLLPYEQYF. The DNA for the CDR3 is TGTGCCAGCAGCCAATTCCTTTCCCTCCTCCCCTACGAGCAGTACTTC.

This clonotype was found a few times. The chain is built from TRBV20-1 and TRBJ2-7, with D maybe TRBD2 (6 bases). With 0 bases removed from V and 6 bases from J, the gap between germline ends came to 15 bases. The germline gives CDR1 DFQATT, CDR2 SNEGSKA (reference sequence). The CDR3 contains 14 residues. The CDR3 region is CSARELAFPSEQYF. The CDR3 DNA is TGCAGTGCTAGAGAACTAGCTTTCCCAAGCGAGCAGTACTTC.

The chain uses TRBV2 and TRBJ1-3; D call uncertain. Looked up from germline, CDR1 is SNHLY and CDR2 is FYNNEI. V lost 10 bases and J 3 bases, leaving 16 bases between the germline ends. CDR3 size: 14 residues. The CDR3 coding sequence is TGTGCCACCCGAAGGGTGACCAGTGGAAACACCATATATTTT. Translated: CATRRVTSGNTIYF.

The genes are TRBV7-3 and TRBJ2-3; a weak D match, TRBD2 (6 bases). Trimming stripped 2 bases from V and 2 bases from J, with 11 bases between. This CDR3 is built from 15 residues. Germline-derived CDR1 and CDR2 are SGHTA and FQGTGA. CDR3 DNA: TGTGCCAGCAGCTTAGCGGGGACTTTCACAGATACGCAGTATTTT. Protein product: CASSLAGTFTDTQYF. The full variable domain, its missing parts supplied by reference TRBV7-3 and TRBJ2-3, is GAGVSQTPSNKVTEKGKYVELRCDPISGHTALYWYRQSLGQGPEFLIYFQGTGAADDSGLPNDRFFAVRPEGSVSTLKIQRTERGDSAVYLCASSLAGTFTDTQYFGPGTRLTVL.

V is TRBV18 and J is TRBJ2-7; 10 nucleotides align to TRBD1. With V trimmed by 1 base and J by 2 bases, 8 bases remained unmatched. The CDR3 is made up of 17 amino acids. CDR1 is KGHSH, CDR2 LQKENI, per germline. Here the CDR3 DNA reads TGTGCCAGCTCACCACAGAGACCGGGACAGGGGCCCTACGAGCAGTACTTC. Residues: CASSPQRPGQGPYEQYF.

This clonotype was counted only a few times. This rearrangement joins TRBV28 to TRBJ2-5, with TRBD2 as a possible D gene (7 bases). Near its end, the DNA agrees better with TRBJ2-7, so the J call may be wrong. This CDR3 is 13 amino acids long. CDR1 and CDR2 from the germline V gene are MDHEN and SYDVKM. This CDR3 is CASTRGPYYEQYF. CDR3 sequence (DNA): TGTGCCAGCACGCGGGGGCCCTACTACGAGCAGTACTTC.

CDR3 nucleotides: TGTGCCAGCAGCCAGATTATCGGGGGGGACTCCTACGAGCAGTACTTC. As protein: CASSQIIGGDSYEQYF. The chain carries TRBV4-2 and TRBJ2-7; the match to TRBD2 covers 8 bases. This CDR3 is built from 16 residues. V lost 3 bases to trimming and J lost 0 bases; unmatched junction nucleotides: 7. CDR1 is LGHNA and CDR2 is YNFKEQ in the germline V gene.

V gene TRBV14 combines with J gene TRBJ2-3, with D perhaps given as TRBD1 or TRBD2 (5 bases each). In germline, CDR1 is SGHDN, CDR2 FVKESK. Trimming stripped 1 base from V and 5 bases from J, with 13 bases between. The CDR3 consists of 15 residues. In nucleotides, the CDR3 is TGTGCCAGCAGCCAAGTTTTGGCTGGGGGAGATACGCAGTATTTT. It translates to CASSQVLAGGDTQYF. The full variable domain, with the rest looked up from reference TRBV14 and TRBJ2-3, is EAGVTQFPSHSVIEKGQTVTLRCDPISGHDNLYWYRRVMGKEIKFLLHFVKESKQDESGMPNNRFLAERTGGTYSTLKVQPAELEDSGVYFCASSQVLAGGDTQYFGPGTRLTVL.

This clonotype was observed a handful of times. J is TRBJ2-5 and V is TRBV7-9, with a weak D call TRBD2 (5 bases). This CDR3 has 15 amino acids. Looked up from germline, CDR1 is SEHNR and CDR2 is FQNEAQ (reference sequence). Trimming shortened V by 2 bases and J by 3 bases, and 13 bases separated the two germline ends. The CDR3 loop is CASSLPTGVKETQYF. The CDR3 DNA is TGTGCCAGCAGCTTACCTACCGGGGTGAAAGAGACCCAGTACTTC.

This sequence joins TRBV5-1 and TRBJ1-6, with D possibly TRBD1 on 6 matching bases. CDR1 and CDR2 (germline): SGHRS, YFSETQ. Trimming shortened V by 4 bases and J by 9 bases, and 20 bases separated the two germline ends. The CDR3 loop spans 16 amino acids. DNA of the CDR3: TGCGCCAGCAGCCCTTATGACAGGACTAGGGGTTCACCCCTCCACTTT. It translates to CASSPYDRTRGSPLHF.

The J gene is TRBJ2-7, the V gene TRBV4-1; a possible D gene is TRBD1 (6 bases). Trimming stripped 4 bases from V and 0 bases from J, with 10 bases between. The CDR3 is 14 residues long. Germline CDR1 MGHRA, CDR2 YSYEKL. The CDR3 DNA is TGCGCCAGCAGCCGGCAGGGGAACTCCTACGAGCAGTACTTC. This translates into CASSRQGNSYEQYF.

This clonotype was recorded at least ten times. The rearrangement links TRBV6-2 or TRBV6-3 to TRBJ2-7, with 7 nucleotides matching TRBD1. The germline gives CDR1 MNHEY, CDR2 SVGEGT. The CDR3 is 17 amino acids. J was trimmed by 1 base and V by 0 bases; bases with no gene match: 9. The CDR3 reads CASSYSVRGTRSYEQYF. The CDR3 nucleotides read TGTGCCAGCAGTTACTCGGTCAGGGGGACACGATCCTACGAGCAGTACTTC.

The rearrangement links TRBV4-3 to TRBJ1-2; no firm D call. The V gene lost 4 bases and the J gene lost 6 bases, with 12 bases spanning the gap. Germline V CDR1 and CDR2: LGHNA, YSLEER. The CDR3 consists of 13 residues. CDR3 sequence: CASSLHSGNGYTF. In nucleotides, the CDR3 is TGCGCCAGCAGCCTGCACTCCGGCAATGGCTACACCTTC.

V usage is TRBV11-2 and J usage is TRBJ1-1; 9 bases map to TRBD1. V lost 1 base and J lost 4; bases outside the gene matches: 7. Germline values: CDR1 SGHAT, CDR2 FQNNGV. This CDR3 region has 16 residues. CDR3 sequence (DNA): TGTGCCAGCAGCTTAGCAAGGGACAGGGTTTCCACTGAAGCTTTCTTT. It specifies CASSLARDRVSTEAFF.

This clonotype was detected only a few times. The rearrangement links TRBV7-9 to TRBJ1-1; D is perhaps TRBD1 (5 bases). The CDR3 runs 15 residues. Germline V gives CDR1 SEHNR, CDR2 FQNEAQ (reference sequence). Trimming took off 2 bases at V and 1 base at J, with 11 bases between the two ends. CDR3 sequence (DNA): TGTGCCAGCAGCTTAAATAGGGGTTCGAACACTGAAGCTTTCTTT. Residues: CASSLNRGSNTEAFF.

This clonotype has a handful of counts. The gene calls are TRBV7-2 and TRBJ2-3; 9 nucleotides line up with TRBD2. There are 15 residues in the CDR3. Looked up from germline, CDR1 is SGHTA and CDR2 is FQGNSA. Germline trimming cut 1 base from V and 5 bases from J; bases unmatched to any gene: 4. The CDR3: CASSLEAGGLDTQYF. Written as DNA, the CDR3 is TGTGCCAGCAGCTTAGAGGCGGGAGGGTTAGATACGCAGTATTTT. Drawing the rest from reference TRBV7-2 and TRBJ2-3, the complete variable domain is GAGVSQSPSNKVTEKGKDVELRCDPISGHTALYWYRQSLGQGLEFLIYFQGNSAPDKSGLPSDRFSAERTGGSVSTLTIQRTQQEDSAVYLCASSLEAGGLDTQYFGPGTRLTVL.

In this sample, this clonotype turned up a few times. The rearrangement uses TRBV20-1 and TRBJ2-4, with TRBD1 identical over 7 bases. The CDR3 has 19 residues. Germline V gene sequence: CDR1 DFQATT, CDR2 SNEGSKA (reference sequence). V gave up 5 bases and J gave up 0 bases; unmatched junction bases: 19. The CDR3 region is CSAPGRTGALLLAKNIQYF. CDR3 coding DNA: TGCAGTGCTCCGGGCCGGACAGGAGCACTTCTCCTAGCCAAAAACATTCAGTACTTC.

In its sample, this clonotype was seen a few times. The chain couples TRBV28 to TRBJ1-4; D is perhaps TRBD1 (5 bases). Trimming shortened V by 2 bases and J by 7 bases, and 26 bases separated the two germline ends. Looked up from germline, CDR1 is MDHEN and CDR2 is SYDVKM. The CDR3 length is 19 residues. The CDR3 sequence is CASSLDIQGNVMGREKLFF. DNA for the CDR3: TGTGCCAGCAGTTTAGATATCCAGGGAAATGTGATGGGCCGTGAAAAACTGTTTTTT.

The J gene is TRBJ2-3, the V gene TRBV24-1, with 7 bases that match TRBD2. The CDR3 runs 12 residues. Trimming cost V 9 bases and J 2 bases; bases outside gene matches: 1. The germline V gene has CDR1 KGHDR and CDR2 SFDVKD. CDR3 protein: CATGDYTDTQYF. CDR3 DNA sequence: TGTGCCACCGGGGACTACACAGATACGCAGTATTTT.

This clonotype appeared a few times. The chain has TRBV12-3 or TRBV12-4 and TRBJ2-4, with a weak D call TRBD2 (6 bases). CDR3 length: 14 amino acids. V was clipped by 7 bases and J by 3 bases, with 13 bases between them. The CDR3 DNA follows: TGTGCCAGCACGCGGCTGGGAGGCAAAAACATTCAGTACTTC. This codes for CASTRLGGKNIQYF.

This clonotype was picked up one time. The J gene is TRBJ2-3, the V gene TRBV20-1, with 11 bases identical to TRBD2. Trimming cost V 0 bases and J 2 bases; bases outside gene matches: 7. CDR3 length: 17 amino acids. Per the germline V gene, CDR1 is DFQATT and CDR2 is SNEGSKA (reference sequence). CDR3 sequence (DNA): TGCAGTGCTAGAGATTGGGGACTAGCGGCAAACACAGATACGCAGTATTTT. Translation: CSARDWGLAANTDTQYF.

This clonotype was observed a handful of times. One end of the junction fails to match germline, which may point to a read error. V usage is TRBV18 and J usage is TRBJ2-5; no definite D call. CDR3 size: 13 residues. CDR1 KGHSH and CDR2 LQKENI come from the germline V gene. The CDR3 reads CASPPLVVETQYF. CDR3 nucleotide sequence: TGTGCCAGCCCACCACTCGTTGTGGAGACCCAGTACTTC. The full variable domain, in which reference TRBV18 and TRBJ2-5 provide the parts outside the CDR3, is NAGVMQNPRHLVRRRGQEARLRCSPMKGHSHVYWYRQLPEEGLKFMVYLQKENIIDESGMPKERFSAEFPKEGPSILRIQQVVRGDSAAYFCASPPLVVETQYFGPGTRLLVL.